Below, 21 T cell receptor beta chains from the same sample are listed, as sequenced in a study of cytomegalovirus exposure and HLA in healthy donors. The PCR used 60 Vbeta and 13 Jbeta primers. Assay: immunoSEQ multiplex PCR; the TCRdb copy retains only in-frame clones and omits some. The table includes around 150,000 clones, 71% detected once. The sequencing input was PBMCs. These receptors came from a young woman in good health and CMV-seronegative.

The chain uses TRBV19 and TRBJ2-7, with 9 bases aligning to TRBD2. Germline trimming cut 2 bases from V and 3 bases from J; bases unmatched to any gene: 5. This CDR3 has 15 residues. CDR1 and CDR2 from the germline V gene are LNHDA and SQIVND (reference sequence). CDR3 coding DNA: TGTGCCAGTAGTATAAGTAGCGGGAGTTTCTACGAGCAGTACTTC. As protein: CASSISSGSFYEQYF.

This clone was picked up a small number of times. The genes are TRBV7-9 and TRBJ2-2; D unclear. Trimming cost V 1 base and J 4 bases, with 7 bases left between them. This CDR3 has 14 residues. Per germline, CDR1 SEHNR and CDR2 FQNEAQ (reference sequence). In DNA, the CDR3 is TGTGCCAGCAGCTTAGGGCTTATCACCGGGGAGCTGTTTTTT. It translates to CASSLGLITGELFF.

The V call is TRBV15, the J call TRBJ2-2; 12 bases line up with TRBD2. V shed 1 base, J shed 6 bases, and the junction held 6 bases outside the gene matches. Germline loops: CDR1 LNHNV, CDR2 YYDKDF (reference sequence). CDR3 length: 17 residues. CDR3 region: CATSRAPSGRASGELFF. The CDR3 DNA reads TGTGCCACCAGCAGAGCCCCTAGCGGGAGGGCCTCCGGGGAGCTGTTTTTT.

This clone showed up just a few times. This sequence joins TRBV5-6 and TRBJ2-5, with D uncertain. Germline CDR1 is SGHDT and CDR2 is YYEEEE. The germline V and J ends were trimmed by 3 bases and 3 bases, with 9 bases remaining between them. The CDR3 contains 13 residues. The CDR3 spells CASSSQNEETQYF. CDR3 coding DNA: TGTGCCAGCAGCTCACAGAATGAAGAGACCCAGTACTTC.

The chain couples TRBV2 to TRBJ1-1, with D possibly matching TRBD1 (6 bases). This CDR3 comprises 14 residues. CDR1 and CDR2 from the germline V gene are SNHLY and FYNNEI. Trimming shortened V by 8 bases and J by 6 bases, and 19 bases separated the two germline ends. The CDR3 nucleotides read TGTGCCAGCGGCCGGGACACCCAAGGGGCTGAAGCTTTCTTT. Translated, it gives CASGRDTQGAEAFF. The variable domain in full, completed from reference TRBV2 and TRBJ1-1, reads EPEVTQTPSHQVTQMGQEVILRCVPISNHLYFYWYRQILGQKVEFLVSFYNNEISEKSEIFDDQFSVERPDGSNFTLKIRSTKLEDSAMYFCASGRDTQGAEAFFGQGTRLTVV.

V gene TRBV15 combines with J gene TRBJ2-5; 9 nucleotides agree with TRBD2. The CDR3 is made up of 16 amino acids. Trimming removed 2 bases from V and 5 bases from J; junction bases left unmatched: 9. The germline CDR1 and CDR2 sequences are LNHNV and YYDKDF (reference sequence). In DNA, the CDR3 is TGTGCCACCAGCAGATACCCGCTAGCGGGAACGGAGACCCAGTACTTC. It specifies CATSRYPLAGTETQYF.

This clone has just one count. V and J are TRBV28 and TRBJ2-1; D unresolved. CDR3 size: 11 residues. Deletions cut 7 bases from V and 5 bases from J, with 6 bases between. Germline V gives CDR1 MDHEN, CDR2 SYDVKM. Written as DNA, the CDR3 is TGTGCCAGCATTACAAACAATGAGCAGTTCTTC. The encoded protein is CASITNNEQFF.

On this clone itself: Germline is not matched at one junction end, which may reflect a read error. CDR3 coding DNA: TGTGCCATCAGTGACGGGGGAGGCCCCATCTTC. It encodes CAISDGGGPIF. This chain joins TRBV10-3 and TRBJ2-7; tentative D call: TRBD2 (6 bases). Germline V gives CDR1 ENHRY, CDR2 SYGVKD. This CDR3 contains 11 residues.

The chain couples TRBV4-2 to TRBJ2-5; TRBD1 aligns across 7 bases. CDR1 and CDR2 (germline): LGHNA, YNFKEQ. Trimming took 0 bases from V and 11 from J; bases not matched to a gene: 12. The CDR3 runs to 15 residues. As DNA, the CDR3 is TGTGCCAGCAGCCAAGATCTAAGGGGGCCGGCGGAGCAGTACTTC. Protein: CASSQDLRGPAEQYF.

Comments on this clone: Compared with germline, one end of the junction differs, possibly owing to a read error. This chain uses TRBV7-9 with TRBJ2-1, with D perhaps TRBD1 (7 bases). The CDR3 runs 16 residues. Per the germline V gene, CDR1 is SEHNR and CDR2 is FQNEAQ (reference sequence). CDR3 region: CSSTVPGGSSYNEQFF. Here the CDR3 DNA reads TGTTCCAGCACCGTCCCAGGGGGGAGCTCCTACAATGAGCAGTTCTTC.

This chain's CDR3 is CASSHAGTASYEQYF. The CDR3 DNA is TGCGCCAGCAGCCACGCCGGGACAGCCTCATACGAGCAGTACTTC. This chain links TRBV4-1 with TRBJ2-7, with 7 bases matching TRBD1. Losses at the gene ends were 3 bases for V and 4 bases for J; bases not matched to a gene: 9. Germline CDR1 MGHRA, CDR2 YSYEKL. CDR3 length equals 15 residues.

The chain employs TRBV6-1 and TRBJ2-7; no definite D call. The CDR3 covers 12 residues. Trimming stripped 3 bases from V and 3 bases from J, with 6 bases between. Germline-derived CDR1 and CDR2 are MNHNS and SASEGT. CDR3 region: CASSDEFYEQYF. CDR3 DNA: TGTGCCAGCAGTGATGAGTTCTACGAGCAGTACTTC.

The rearrangement uses TRBV5-1 and TRBJ2-3, with TRBD1 matching 8 bases. The germline CDR1 and CDR2 sequences are SGHRS and YFSETQ. The J segment lost 3 bases and the V segment lost 5 bases, leaving 2 bases of the junction unmatched. CDR3 length: 13 residues. The CDR3 protein is CASRQGATDTQYF. DNA of the CDR3: TGCGCCAGCAGGCAGGGGGCGACAGATACGCAGTATTTT. Full variable domain (rest looked up from reference TRBV5-1 and TRBJ2-3): KAGVTQTPRYLIKTRGQQVTLSCSPISGHRSVSWYQQTPGQGLQFLFEYFSETQRNKGNFPGRFSGRQFSNSRSEMNVSTLELGDSALYLCASRQGATDTQYFGPGTRLTVL.

V and J are TRBV29-1 and TRBJ2-1, with 10 positions matching TRBD2. V gave up 7 bases and J gave up 0 bases; unmatched junction bases: 9. The CDR3 has 16 residues. Germline lookup yields CDR1 SQVTM and CDR2 ANQGSEA. As DNA, the CDR3 is TGCAGCGGCTTATTAGCGGGAGGCTTCTCCTACAATGAGCAGTTCTTC. This codes for CSGLLAGGFSYNEQFF.

The chain has TRBV11-2 and TRBJ2-1, with unresolved D. V was shortened by 2 bases and J by 5 bases, with 7 bases between the two germline ends. Germline-derived CDR1 and CDR2 are SGHAT and FQNNGV. The CDR3 contains 13 residues. The CDR3 bases are TGTGCCAGCAGCTTATTTGGCAACAATGAGCAGTTCTTC. Protein sequence: CASSLFGNNEQFF.

This clone was found a few times. The rearrangement links TRBV5-1 to TRBJ2-3; possible D gene TRBD2, 5 bases. The V end lost 5 bases, the J end lost 6 bases, and 13 bases lay between the germline ends. The length of the CDR3 is 13 residues. Germline assignment: CDR1 SGHRS and CDR2 YFSETQ. The CDR3 DNA reads as TGCGCCAGCAGTCTCCCGGGGATGGATACGCAGTATTTT. As protein: CASSLPGMDTQYF.

There are a few counts of this clone. The chain couples TRBV28 to TRBJ2-7; 12 bases agree with TRBD1. There are 14 residues in the CDR3. From germline, CDR1 is MDHEN and CDR2 SYDVKM. The trim removed 8 bases at V and 5 bases at J, leaving 7 bases unmatched. The CDR3 DNA reads TGTGCCAGCCGTCCGGGACAGGGGGCTGACGAGCAGTACTTC. This encodes CASRPGQGADEQYF.

About this clone itself: The sample has other DNA sequences that encode this CDR3 too. The J gene is TRBJ2-7, the V gene TRBV7-2; D is unresolved. The CDR3 covers 13 residues. V lost 4 bases and J lost 1, with 8 bases in between. The germline V gene has CDR1 SGHTA and CDR2 FQGNSA. The chain's CDR3 is CASSSGGSYEQYF. The CDR3 nucleotides read TGTGCCAGCAGCTCCGGCGGATCCTACGAGCAGTACTTC.

The chain recombines TRBV28 with TRBJ2-7; the D is unclear. V lost 2 bases to trimming and J lost 9 bases, with 23 bases between them. The CDR3 runs 16 residues. The germline V gene encodes CDR1 MDHEN and CDR2 SYDVKM. The CDR3 nucleotides are TGTGCCAGCAGTTTAATGCCCTTTAGGCGGTTAGTACTGCAGTACTTC. This sequence encodes CASSLMPFRRLVLQYF.

The V and J genes are TRBV29-1 and TRBJ2-7; D is perhaps TRBD2 (6 bases). The germline CDR1 and CDR2 sequences are SQVTM and ANQGSEA. V was cut by 2 bases and J by 4 bases, with 12 bases left in between. This CDR3 region has 13 residues. The DNA of the CDR3 is TGCAGCGTTGAACGTCCAGGGAGGTACGAGCAGTACTTC. It encodes CSVERPGRYEQYF.

This rearrangement joins TRBV27 to TRBJ2-7; D possibly corresponds to TRBD1 (6 bases). V shed 3 bases and J shed 1 base, with 7 bases lying between them. CDR3 length: 13 amino acids. Germline loops: CDR1 MNHEY, CDR2 SMNVEV (reference sequence). The CDR3 bases are TGTGCCAGCAGTTTGGGGACATCCTACGAGCAGTACTTC. Amino acids: CASSLGTSYEQYF.